The sequence of this T cell receptor (beta chain) was determined in a study of blood T cell repertoires in COVID-19. Study summary: Some COVID-19 samples were acute and others convalescent; all came from the United States, Italy and Spain. From T cells, B-cell-depleted T cells, or PBMCs came the material, which was cDNA or gDNA.

Original data processing: Amplification of reference gene primers was used by the study to estimate nucleated cell counts. Sequenced by immunoSEQ multiplex PCR; TCRdb stores in-frame clones only, minus some. V, J and clone size derive from that table, while D and trimming were established from the DNA sequence. The table includes around 620,000 clones, about nine tenths detected once. Germline V gene data show CDR1 as SGHRS and CDR2 as YFSETQ. Trimming pared 0 bases from V and 0 bases from J, leaving 12 bases between. CDR3 length: 16 amino acids. Specimen: peripheral blood. The sequence was obtained from a woman aged 18-29 years with acute or convalescent COVID-19. The gene calls are TRBV5-1 and TRBJ1-2; D possibly corresponds to TRBD1 (5 bases). CDR3 loop: CASSLDTGTANYGYTF. The CDR3 coding sequence is TGCGCCAGCAGCTTGGATACAGGCACAGCTAACTATGGCTACACCTTC.